This TCR beta chain comes out of a study of CD8+ T cells in alopecia areata. Investigators isolated RNA and reverse transcribed it into cDNA to act as the sequencing template. The repertoire was sequenced with immunoSEQ multiplex PCR; TCRdb's copy has only in-frame clones and lacks some. The table includes about 140,000 clones, roughly nine tenths detected once. A single count supports this clone. Treatment given: oral pan-JAK inhibitor, 5-10 mg twice daily. V lost 5 bases and J lost 3, with 14 bases in between. Germline loops: CDR1 SGHAT, CDR2 FQDESV (reference sequence). The CDR3 covers 16 residues. This specimen consisted of CD8+ T cells sorted from blood, obtained at week 4, from a patient treated with tofacitinib. The genes are TRBV11-1 and TRBJ2-6; D remains unclear. The source of this sequence is a human donor with alopecia areata. In DNA, the CDR3 is TGTGCCAGCAGCGTGCCGGACGGCTTTGGGGCCAACGTCCTGACTTTC. It specifies CASSVPDGFGANVLTF.